Detailed here is one T cell receptor beta chain. The data belong to a study of blood T cell repertoires in COVID-19. This table comes from immunoSEQ multiplex PCR, and its TCRdb copy is limited to in-frame clones, with some not included. The sample has more than 95,000 clones, 89% seen once. Per the germline V gene, CDR1 is SGHAT and CDR2 is FQNNGV. The V and J ends lost 5 bases and 5 bases respectively, with 15 bases between them. This CDR3 has 14 residues. The J gene is TRBJ1-1, the V gene TRBV11-2, with D maybe TRBD1 (6 bases). Sequencing was performed on peripheral blood. The clonotype comes from an older woman with acute or convalescent COVID-19. CDR3 region: CASSLAGGQTEAFF. For the CDR3, the DNA is TGTGCCAGCAGCCTCGCCGGGGGGCAGACTGAAGCTTTCTTT.